This T cell receptor (beta chain) was identified in a study of T cells in Graves' hyperthyroidism and ophthalmopathy. The study based diagnoses on clinical symptoms, serum thyroxine and TRAb, thyroid ultrasound and orbital computed tomography. CDR1 and CDR2 from the germline V gene are SQVTM and ANQGSEA. V was cut by 3 bases and J by 7 bases, with 14 bases left in between. CDR3 length: 13 amino acids. There were TCR beta CDR3 regions amplified from RNA transcripts. HTBI primers were used for first-round RT-PCR of the TCR CDR3. TCRdb re-analysed the multiplex PCR reads in MiXCR, keeping a single row per CDR3 protein. Among hundreds of thousands of distinct CDR3 sequences listed, approximately 15% were seen once. This clonotype showed up many times.

The chain employs TRBV29-1 and TRBJ2-3; perhaps TRBD1 as D (6 bases). Sequenced input: blood. This receptor was taken from a woman between 35 and 50 years old with Graves' hyperthyroidism. The CDR3 DNA reads TGCAGCGTTGACTTCGTGGGGGCAAATACGCAGTATTTT. Translated: CSVDFVGANTQYF.